This T cell receptor beta chain comes out of a study of T cell responses to AZD1222 COVID-19 vaccine. Trimming took off 2 bases at V and 4 bases at J, with 2 bases between the two ends. The CDR3 has 11 residues. The germline V gene has CDR1 MNHEY and CDR2 SMNVEV (reference sequence). A word on this clone: What it recognizes is unknown.

TCRdb's copy holds only in-frame clones and misses some; the assay was immunoSEQ multiplex PCR. The sample consists of around 180,000 clones, around 89% of them appearing once. Broader study findings: The repertoires were collected only after the peak T cell response. With dominance at 160-218 and 743-854, vaccine-associated CD4 TCRs spanned spike.

Sample: peripheral blood, taken 28 days after the second AZD1222 dose. This chain links TRBV27 with TRBJ2-5, with D hard to call. This TCR was sampled from an adult who received the AZD1222 COVID-19 vaccine. The CDR3 protein is CASSLIETQYF. The CDR3 coding sequence is TGTGCCAGCAGTTTAATAGAGACCCAGTACTTC.